This TCR beta chain came from a study of T-cell memory formation after mild COVID-19. Study-wide background: There were largely donor-specific TCR clusters.

Using constant-segment primers, 5'RACE produced TCR alpha and TCR beta cDNA libraries carrying sample barcodes and UMIs. TCRdb independently ran MiXCR on the 5' RACE reads; one entry per CDR3 protein. The top ten hold about 24% of the sample, which has more than 300,000 distinct CDR3 sequences, roughly 13% seen once. At least ten counts were recorded for this clonotype. The antigen remains unidentified. Overall study findings and caveats: SARS-CoV-2 specificity was not confirmed for second-wave clones peaking on day 37. Contracting clones from day 15 to 85 showed balanced CD4/CD8; later expanders favored CD4+.

This CDR3 region has 15 residues. Trimming took 2 bases from V and 4 from J, leaving 14 bases between them. The sequenced sample was PBMCs or a T cell subset sorted from them (not recorded which). The chain carries TRBV23-1 and TRBJ2-5; possible D gene TRBD1, 5 bases. TRBV23-1 has ORF status, its function being uncertain. The TCR was taken from a man aged 18 to 30 who had mild COVID-19 (a few samples of this study predate the infection). Cell type and time point are not known. CDR3: CASSQKQGQAETQYF. DNA for the CDR3: TGCGCCAGCAGTCAAAAGCAGGGCCAAGCAGAGACCCAGTACTTC.